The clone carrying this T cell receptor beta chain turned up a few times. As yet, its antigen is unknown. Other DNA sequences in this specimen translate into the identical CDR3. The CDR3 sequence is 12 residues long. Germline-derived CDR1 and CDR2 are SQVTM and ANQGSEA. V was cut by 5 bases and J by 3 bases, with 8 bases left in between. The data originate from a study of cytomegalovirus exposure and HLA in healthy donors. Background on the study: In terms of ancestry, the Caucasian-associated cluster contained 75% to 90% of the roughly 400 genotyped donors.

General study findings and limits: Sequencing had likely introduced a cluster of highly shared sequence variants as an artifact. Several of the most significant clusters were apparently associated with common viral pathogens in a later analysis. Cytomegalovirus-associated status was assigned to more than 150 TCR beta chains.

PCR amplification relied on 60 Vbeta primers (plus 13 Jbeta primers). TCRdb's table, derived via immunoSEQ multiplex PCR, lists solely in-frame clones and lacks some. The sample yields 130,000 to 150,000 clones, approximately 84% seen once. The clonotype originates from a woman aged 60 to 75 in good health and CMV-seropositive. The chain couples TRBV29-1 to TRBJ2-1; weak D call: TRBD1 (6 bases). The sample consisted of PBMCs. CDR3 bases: TGCAGCGTTCGGACAGACTACAATGAGCAGTTCTTC. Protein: CSVRTDYNEQFF.